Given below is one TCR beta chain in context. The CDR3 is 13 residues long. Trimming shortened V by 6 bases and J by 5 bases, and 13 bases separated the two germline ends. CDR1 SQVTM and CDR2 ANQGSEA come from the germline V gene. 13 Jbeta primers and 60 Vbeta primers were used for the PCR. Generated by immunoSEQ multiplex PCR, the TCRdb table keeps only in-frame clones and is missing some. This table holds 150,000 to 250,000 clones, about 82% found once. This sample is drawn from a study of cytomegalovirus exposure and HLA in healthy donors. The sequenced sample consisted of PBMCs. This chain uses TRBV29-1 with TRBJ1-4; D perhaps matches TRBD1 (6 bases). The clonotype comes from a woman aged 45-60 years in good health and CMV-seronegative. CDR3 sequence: CSVKDRENEKLFF. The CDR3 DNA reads TGCAGCGTAAAGGACAGAGAGAATGAAAAACTGTTTTTT.